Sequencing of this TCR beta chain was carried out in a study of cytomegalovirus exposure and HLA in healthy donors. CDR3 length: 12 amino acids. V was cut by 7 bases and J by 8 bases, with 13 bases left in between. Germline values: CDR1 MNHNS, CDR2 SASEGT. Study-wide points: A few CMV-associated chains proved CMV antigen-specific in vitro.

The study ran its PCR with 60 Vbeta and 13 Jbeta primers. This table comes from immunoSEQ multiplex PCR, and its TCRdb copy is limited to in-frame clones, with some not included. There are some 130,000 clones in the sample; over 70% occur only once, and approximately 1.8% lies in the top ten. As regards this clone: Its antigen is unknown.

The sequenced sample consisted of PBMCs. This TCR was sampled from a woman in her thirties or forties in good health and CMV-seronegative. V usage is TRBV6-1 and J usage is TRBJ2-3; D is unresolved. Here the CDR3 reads CASTPIPSTQYF. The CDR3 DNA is TGTGCCAGCACCCCAATCCCTAGTACGCAGTATTTT.